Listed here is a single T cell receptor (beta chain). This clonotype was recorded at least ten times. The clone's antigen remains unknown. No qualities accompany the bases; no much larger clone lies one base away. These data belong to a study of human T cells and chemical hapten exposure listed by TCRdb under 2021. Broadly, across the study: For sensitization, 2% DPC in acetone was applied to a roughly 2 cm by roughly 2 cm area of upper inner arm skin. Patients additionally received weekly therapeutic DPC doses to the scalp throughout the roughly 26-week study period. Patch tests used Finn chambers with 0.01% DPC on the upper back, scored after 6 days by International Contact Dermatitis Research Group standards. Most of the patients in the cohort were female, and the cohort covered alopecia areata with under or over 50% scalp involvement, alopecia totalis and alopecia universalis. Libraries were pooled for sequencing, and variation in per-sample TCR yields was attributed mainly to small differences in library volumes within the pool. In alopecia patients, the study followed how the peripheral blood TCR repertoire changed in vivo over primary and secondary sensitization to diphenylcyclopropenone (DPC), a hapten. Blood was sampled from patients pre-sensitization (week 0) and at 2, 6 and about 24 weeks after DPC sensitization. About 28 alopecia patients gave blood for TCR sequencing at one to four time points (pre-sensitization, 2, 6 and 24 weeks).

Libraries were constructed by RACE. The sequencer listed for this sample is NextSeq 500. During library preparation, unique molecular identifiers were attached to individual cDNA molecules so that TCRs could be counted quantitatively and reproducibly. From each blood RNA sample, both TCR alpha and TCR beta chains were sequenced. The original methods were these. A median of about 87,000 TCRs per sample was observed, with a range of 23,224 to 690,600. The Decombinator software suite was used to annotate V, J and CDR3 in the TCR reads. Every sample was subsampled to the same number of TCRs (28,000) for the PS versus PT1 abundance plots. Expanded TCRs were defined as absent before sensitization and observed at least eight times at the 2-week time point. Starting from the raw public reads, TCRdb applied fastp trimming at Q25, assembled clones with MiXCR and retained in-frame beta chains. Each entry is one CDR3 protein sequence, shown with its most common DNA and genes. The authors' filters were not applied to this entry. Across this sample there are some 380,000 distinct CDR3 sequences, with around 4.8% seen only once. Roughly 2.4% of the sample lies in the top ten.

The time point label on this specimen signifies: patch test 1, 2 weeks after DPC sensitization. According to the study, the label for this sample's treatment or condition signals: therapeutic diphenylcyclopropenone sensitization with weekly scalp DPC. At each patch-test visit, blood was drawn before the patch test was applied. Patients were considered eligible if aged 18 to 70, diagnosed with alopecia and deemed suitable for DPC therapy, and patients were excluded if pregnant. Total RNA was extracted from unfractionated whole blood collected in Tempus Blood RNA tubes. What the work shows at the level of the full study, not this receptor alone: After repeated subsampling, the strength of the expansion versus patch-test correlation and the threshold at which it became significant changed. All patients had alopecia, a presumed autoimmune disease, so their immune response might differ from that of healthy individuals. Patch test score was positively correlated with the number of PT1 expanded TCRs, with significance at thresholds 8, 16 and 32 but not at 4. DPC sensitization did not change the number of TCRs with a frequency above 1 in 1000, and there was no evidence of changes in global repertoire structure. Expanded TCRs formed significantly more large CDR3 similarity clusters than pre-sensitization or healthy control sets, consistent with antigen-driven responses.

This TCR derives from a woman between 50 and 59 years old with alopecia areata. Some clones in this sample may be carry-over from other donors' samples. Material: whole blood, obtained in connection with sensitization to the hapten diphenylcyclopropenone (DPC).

For the CDR3, the sequence is CASSGGEKLFF. The DNA reads TGTGCCAGCAGCGGAGGAGAAAAACTGTTTTTT. Recombination linked TRBV5-6 to TRBJ1-4; no D gene can be assigned with confidence. Sequences SGHDT (CDR1) and YYEEEE (CDR2) are obtained from the germline V gene. V gives up 4 bases and J gives up 8 bases, and the segment between their germline ends measures 6 bases. The CDR3 goes from the cysteine to the phenylalanine over 11 residues. CDR3 DNA is the only sequence kept; it has 33 bases, read in frame from the first base.